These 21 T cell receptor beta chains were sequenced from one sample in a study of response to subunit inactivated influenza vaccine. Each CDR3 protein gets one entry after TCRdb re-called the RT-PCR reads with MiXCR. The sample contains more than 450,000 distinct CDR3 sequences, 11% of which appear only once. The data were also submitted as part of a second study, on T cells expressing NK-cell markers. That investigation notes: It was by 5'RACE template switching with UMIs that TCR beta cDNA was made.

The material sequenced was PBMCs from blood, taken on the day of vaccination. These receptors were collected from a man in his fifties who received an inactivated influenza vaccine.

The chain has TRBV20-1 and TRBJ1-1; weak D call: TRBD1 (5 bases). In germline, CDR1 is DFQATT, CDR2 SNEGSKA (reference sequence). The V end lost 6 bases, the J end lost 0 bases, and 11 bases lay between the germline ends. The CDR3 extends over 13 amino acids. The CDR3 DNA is TGCAGTGCCTTGATGGGGCTGAACACTGAAGCTTTCTTT. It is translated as CSALMGLNTEAFF.

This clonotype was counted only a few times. CDR3 residues: CASSQWDREDTEAFF. In nucleotides, the CDR3 is TGCGCCAGCAGCCAATGGGACAGGGAGGACACTGAAGCTTTCTTT. The rearrangement links TRBV4-3 to TRBJ1-1, with 9 bases identical to TRBD1. V was pared by 2 bases and J by 3 bases, with 4 bases of the junction left unmatched. The CDR3 has 15 amino acids. Germline V gene lookup returns CDR1 LGHNA and CDR2 YSLEER.

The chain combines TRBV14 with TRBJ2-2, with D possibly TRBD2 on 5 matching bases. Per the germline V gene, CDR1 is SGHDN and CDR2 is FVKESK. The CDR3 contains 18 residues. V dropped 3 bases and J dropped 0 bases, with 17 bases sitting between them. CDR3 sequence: CASSHVRPRVANTGELFF. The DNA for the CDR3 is TGTGCCAGCAGCCACGTCCGACCGAGGGTGGCGAACACCGGGGAGCTGTTTTTT.

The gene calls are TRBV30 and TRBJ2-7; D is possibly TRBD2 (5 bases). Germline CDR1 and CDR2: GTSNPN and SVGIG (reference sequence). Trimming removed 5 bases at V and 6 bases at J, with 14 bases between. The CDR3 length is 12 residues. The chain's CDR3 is CAWDPGLGEQYF. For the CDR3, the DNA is TGTGCCTGGGACCCGGGGTTAGGCGAGCAGTACTTC. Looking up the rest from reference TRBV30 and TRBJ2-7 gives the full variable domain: SQTIHQWPATLVQPVGSPLSLECTVEGTSNPNLYWYRQAAGRGLQLLFYSVGIGQISSEVPQNLSASRPQDRQFILSSKKLLLSDSGFYLCAWDPGLGEQYFGPGTRLTVT.

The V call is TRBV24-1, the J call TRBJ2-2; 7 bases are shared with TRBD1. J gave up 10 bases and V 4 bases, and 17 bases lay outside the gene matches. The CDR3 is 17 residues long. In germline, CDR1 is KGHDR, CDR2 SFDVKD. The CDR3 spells CATSESNRGFGAQELFF. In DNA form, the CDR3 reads TGTGCCACCAGTGAGTCAAACAGGGGATTTGGGGCCCAGGAGCTGTTTTTT.

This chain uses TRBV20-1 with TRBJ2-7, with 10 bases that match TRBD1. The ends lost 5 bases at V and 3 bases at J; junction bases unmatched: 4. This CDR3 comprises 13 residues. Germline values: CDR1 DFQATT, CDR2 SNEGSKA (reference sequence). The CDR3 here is CSAERTGGYEQYF. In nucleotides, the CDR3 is TGCAGTGCTGAGAGGACAGGGGGCTACGAGCAGTACTTC.

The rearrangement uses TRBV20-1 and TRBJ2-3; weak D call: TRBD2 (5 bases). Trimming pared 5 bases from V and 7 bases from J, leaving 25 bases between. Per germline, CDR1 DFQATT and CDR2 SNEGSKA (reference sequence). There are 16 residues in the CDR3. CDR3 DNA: TGCAGTGCTGGAAACTCCCGGGCACTAGTTCGGAATACGCAGTATTTT. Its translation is CSAGNSRALVRNTQYF.

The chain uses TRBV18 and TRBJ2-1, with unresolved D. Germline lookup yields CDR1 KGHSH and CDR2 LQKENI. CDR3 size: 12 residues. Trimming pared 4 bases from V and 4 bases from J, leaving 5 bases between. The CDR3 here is CASSREYNEQFF. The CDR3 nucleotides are TGTGCCAGCTCACGGGAATACAATGAGCAGTTCTTC.

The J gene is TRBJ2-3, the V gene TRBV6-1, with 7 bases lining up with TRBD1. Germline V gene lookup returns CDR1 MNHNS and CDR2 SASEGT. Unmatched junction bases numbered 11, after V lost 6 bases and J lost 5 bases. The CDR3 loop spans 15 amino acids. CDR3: CASRNRGYSLDTQYF. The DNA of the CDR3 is TGTGCCAGCAGGAACAGGGGATATAGCCTAGATACGCAGTATTTT.

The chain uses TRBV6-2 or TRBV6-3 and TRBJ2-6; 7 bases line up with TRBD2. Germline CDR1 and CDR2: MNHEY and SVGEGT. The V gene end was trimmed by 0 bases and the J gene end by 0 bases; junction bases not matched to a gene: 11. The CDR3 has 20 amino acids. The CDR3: CASSYSGAGVPRSGANVLTF. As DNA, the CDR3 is TGTGCCAGCAGTTACTCCGGGGCGGGGGTCCCCCGCTCTGGGGCCAACGTCCTGACTTTC.

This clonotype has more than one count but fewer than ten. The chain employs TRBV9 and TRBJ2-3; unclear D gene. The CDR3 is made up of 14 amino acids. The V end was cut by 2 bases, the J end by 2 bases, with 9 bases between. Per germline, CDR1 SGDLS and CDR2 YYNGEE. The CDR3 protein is CASSVGVDTDTQYF. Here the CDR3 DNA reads TGTGCCAGCAGCGTTGGCGTAGACACAGATACGCAGTATTTT.

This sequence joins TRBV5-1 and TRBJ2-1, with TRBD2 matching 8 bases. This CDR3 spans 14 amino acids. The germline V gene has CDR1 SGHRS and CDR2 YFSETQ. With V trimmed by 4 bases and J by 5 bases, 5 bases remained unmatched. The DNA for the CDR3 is TGCGCCAGCAGCCATACTAGCGGAAACAATGAGCAGTTCTTC. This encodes CASSHTSGNNEQFF.

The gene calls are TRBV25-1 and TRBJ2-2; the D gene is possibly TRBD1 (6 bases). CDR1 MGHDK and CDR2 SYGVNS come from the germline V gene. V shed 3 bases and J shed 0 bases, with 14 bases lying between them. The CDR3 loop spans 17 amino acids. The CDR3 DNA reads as TGTGCCAGCAGTGAGGGACAAATGCTACCGAACACCGGGGAGCTGTTTTTT. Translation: CASSEGQMLPNTGELFF. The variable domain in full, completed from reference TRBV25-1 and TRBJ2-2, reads EADIYQTPRYLVIGTGKKITLECSQTMGHDKMYWYQQDPGMELHLIHYSYGVNSTEKGDLSSESTVSRIRTEHFPLTLESARPSHTSQYLCASSEGQMLPNTGELFFGEGSRLTVL.

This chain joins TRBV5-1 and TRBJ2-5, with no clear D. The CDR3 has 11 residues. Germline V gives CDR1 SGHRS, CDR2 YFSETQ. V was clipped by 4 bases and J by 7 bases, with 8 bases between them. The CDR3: CASSELGTQYF. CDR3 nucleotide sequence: TGCGCCAGCAGCGAGCTCGGGACCCAGTACTTC. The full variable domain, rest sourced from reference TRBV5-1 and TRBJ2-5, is KAGVTQTPRYLIKTRGQQVTLSCSPISGHRSVSWYQQTPGQGLQFLFEYFSETQRNKGNFPGRFSGRQFSNSRSEMNVSTLELGDSALYLCASSELGTQYFGPGTRLLVL.

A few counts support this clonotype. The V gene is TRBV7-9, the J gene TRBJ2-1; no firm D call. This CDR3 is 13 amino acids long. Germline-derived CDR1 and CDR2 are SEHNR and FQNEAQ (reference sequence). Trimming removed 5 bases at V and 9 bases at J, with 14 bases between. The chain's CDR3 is CASSPPRSGEQFF. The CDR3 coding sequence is TGTGCCAGCAGCCCACCCCGTTCGGGTGAGCAGTTCTTC.

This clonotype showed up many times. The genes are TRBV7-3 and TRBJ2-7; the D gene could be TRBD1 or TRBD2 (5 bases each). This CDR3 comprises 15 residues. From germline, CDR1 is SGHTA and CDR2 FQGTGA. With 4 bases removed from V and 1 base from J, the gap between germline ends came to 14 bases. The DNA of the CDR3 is TGTGCCAGCAGCTCATCCGGGACCCTATCCTACGAGCAGTACTTC. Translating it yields CASSSSGTLSYEQYF.

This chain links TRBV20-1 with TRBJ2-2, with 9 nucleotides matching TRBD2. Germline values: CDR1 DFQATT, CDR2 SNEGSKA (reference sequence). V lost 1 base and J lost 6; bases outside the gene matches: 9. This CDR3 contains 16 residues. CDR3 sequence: CSARGSGGAHAGELFF. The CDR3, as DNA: TGCAGTGCTAGAGGTAGCGGGGGAGCCCATGCCGGGGAGCTGTTTTTT.

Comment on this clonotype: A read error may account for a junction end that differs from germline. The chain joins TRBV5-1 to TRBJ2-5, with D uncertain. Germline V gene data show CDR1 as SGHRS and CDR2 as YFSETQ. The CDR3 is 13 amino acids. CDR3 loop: CASSLDPQGTQYF. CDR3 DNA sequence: TGCGCCAGCAGCTTGGACCCCCAAGGGACCCAGTACTTC.

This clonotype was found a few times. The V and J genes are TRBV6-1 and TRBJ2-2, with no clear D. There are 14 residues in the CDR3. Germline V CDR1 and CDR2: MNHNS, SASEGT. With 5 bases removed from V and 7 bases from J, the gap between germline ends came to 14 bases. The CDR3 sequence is CASSPAGRGGELFF. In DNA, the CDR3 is TGTGCCAGCAGTCCGGCCGGGCGCGGCGGGGAGCTGTTTTTT.

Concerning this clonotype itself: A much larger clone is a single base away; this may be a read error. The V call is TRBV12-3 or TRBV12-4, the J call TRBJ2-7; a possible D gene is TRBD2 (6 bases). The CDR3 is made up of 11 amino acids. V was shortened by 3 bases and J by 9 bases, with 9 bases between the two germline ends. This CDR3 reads CASSFAGGQYF. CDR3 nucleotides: TGTGCCAGCAGTTTTGCCGGGGGGCAGTACTTC.

Here the CDR3 reads CASSRTGSLAGNTIYF. As DNA, the CDR3 is TGTGCCAGCAGCCGGACAGGGTCCTTAGCTGGAAACACCATATATTTT. The chain employs TRBV3-1 and TRBJ1-3; 8 bases line up with TRBD1. The CDR3 totals 16 residues. CDR1 LGHDT and CDR2 YNNKEL come from the germline V gene (reference sequence). Germline trimming cut 4 bases from V and 2 bases from J; bases unmatched to any gene: 7.